This passage covers 10 T cell receptor beta chains from one sample sequenced in a study of blood T cell repertoires in COVID-19. The method was immunoSEQ multiplex PCR; TCRdb's version includes in-frame clones alone and lacks a portion of them. The data hold some 320,000 clones, with roughly 90% observed a single time. Material: peripheral blood. The receptors here all came from a woman under 40 with COVID-19, enrolled during active disease.

V usage is TRBV7-9 and J usage is TRBJ2-3; D gene uncertain. CDR1 is SEHNR and CDR2 is FQNEAQ in the germline V gene (reference sequence). Trimming stripped 3 bases from V and 1 base from J, with 8 bases between. CDR3 length: 14 residues. The chain's CDR3 is CASSLSVGTDTQYF. The CDR3 DNA is TGTGCCAGCAGCTTGTCGGTGGGCACAGATACGCAGTATTTT.

The rearrangement links TRBV10-3 to TRBJ1-2; D call uncertain. Germline CDR1 ENHRY, CDR2 SYGVKD. This CDR3 is 13 amino acids long. V dropped 4 bases and J dropped 8 bases, with 14 bases sitting between them. CDR3 coding DNA: TGTGCCATCAGTGTTAACAGCCGCGAGGGCTACACCTTC. This codes for CAISVNSREGYTF.

The chain employs TRBV25-1 and TRBJ1-2, with TRBD1 matching over 8 bases. This CDR3 has 13 residues. Germline V lookup: CDR1 MGHDK, CDR2 SYGVNS. The V gene end was trimmed by 2 bases and the J gene end by 8 bases; junction bases not matched to a gene: 4. The CDR3: CASSEIGQGGYTF. CDR3 DNA: TGTGCCAGCAGTGAAATCGGACAGGGCGGCTACACCTTC.

The rearrangement links TRBV18 to TRBJ1-3; 10 positions agree with TRBD1. CDR1 is KGHSH, CDR2 LQKENI, per germline. The CDR3 covers 17 residues. V lost 6 bases, J lost 0 bases, and 8 bases stayed unmatched. CDR3 in amino acids: CASSHRDRGPSGNTIYF. The CDR3 DNA follows: TGTGCCAGCTCTCACCGGGACAGGGGTCCCTCTGGAAACACCATATATTTT.

This chain links TRBV14 with TRBJ1-2; D possibly corresponds to TRBD1 (5 bases). Germline CDR1 and CDR2: SGHDN and FVKESK. Trimming removed 3 bases at V and 5 bases at J, with 22 bases between. This CDR3 has 17 amino acids. The CDR3 protein is CASSHPLRTGVGYGYTF. CDR3 DNA sequence: TGTGCCAGCAGCCATCCCCTTAGGACGGGGGTTGGGTATGGCTACACCTTC.

This sequence joins TRBV12-5 and TRBJ2-5; TRBD2 aligns across 8 bases. V lost 5 bases and J lost 3; bases outside the gene matches: 5. From germline, CDR1 is LGHNT and CDR2 FRNRAP. This CDR3 contains 14 residues. Written as DNA, the CDR3 is TGTGCTAGTGGTGCCCTTAGCGGGGAAGAGACCCAGTACTTC. Encoded protein: CASGALSGEETQYF.

The chain uses TRBV6-1 and TRBJ2-7; TRBD2 matches at 9 bases. CDR1 is MNHNS, CDR2 SASEGT, per germline. CDR3 length: 16 residues. After removal of 1 base from V and 3 bases from J, the junction contained 7 bases not matched to a gene. Here the CDR3 reads CASSEGLAGALYEQYF. CDR3 DNA: TGTGCCAGCAGTGAAGGGTTAGCGGGGGCCCTCTACGAGCAGTACTTC.

Here the CDR3 reads CSVGATGGNYGYTF. The CDR3, as DNA: TGCAGCGTTGGAGCGACAGGGGGTAACTATGGCTACACCTTC. The chain carries TRBV29-1 and TRBJ1-2; 9 bases fit TRBD1. The germline gives CDR1 SQVTM, CDR2 ANQGSEA. The V segment lost 4 bases and the J segment 1 base; nucleotides outside the gene matches: 4. The CDR3 is made up of 14 amino acids. The entire variable domain, with the rest obtained from reference TRBV29-1 and TRBJ1-2, is as follows: SAVISQKPSRDICQRGTSLTIQCQVDSQVTMMFWYRQQPGQSLTLIATANQGSEATYESGFVIDKFPISRPNLTFSTLTVSNMSPEDSSIYLCSVGATGGNYGYTFGSGTRLTVV.

The V and J genes are TRBV28 and TRBJ2-6; no firm D call. The CDR3 has 15 amino acids. Trimming removed 1 base at V and 1 base at J, with 5 bases between. The germline V gene encodes CDR1 MDHEN and CDR2 SYDVKM. The CDR3 spells CASSLFLSGANVLTF. The CDR3, as DNA: TGTGCCAGCAGTTTATTCCTATCTGGGGCCAACGTCCTGACTTTC.

This clone was recorded many times. The V call is TRBV7-2, the J call TRBJ1-2; 11 nucleotides agree with TRBD1. The CDR3 has 16 amino acids. Germline V CDR1 and CDR2: SGHTA, FQGNSA. V gave up 5 bases and J gave up 4 bases; unmatched junction bases: 9. CDR3 sequence: CASSPDRGRFSYGYTF. DNA of the CDR3: TGTGCCAGCAGCCCGGACAGGGGGCGGTTTAGCTATGGCTACACCTTC.